Listed here are 20 T cell receptor beta chains from one sample, sequenced in a study of cytomegalovirus exposure and HLA in healthy donors. The PCR contained 60 Vbeta and 13 Jbeta primers. Clones were sequenced by immunoSEQ multiplex PCR, and TCRdb holds only the in-frame ones, with some missing. The repertoire includes around 230,000 clones, about 77% of them detected once, and about 0.47% sits in the top ten. Sequencing was done on a sample of PBMCs. The source of these receptors is a boy between 5 and 17 years old in good health and CMV-seronegative.

The chain links TRBV13 to TRBJ2-1, with 10 bases fitting TRBD2. The CDR3 runs to 14 residues. Germline V lookup: CDR1 PRHDT, CDR2 FYEKMQ (reference sequence). With 5 bases clipped from V and 9 bases from J, the junction kept 7 bases outside the gene matches. The CDR3 DNA reads as TGTGCCAGCAGCCTCGGGACTAGCGACCGTGAGCAGTTCTTC. Its protein product is CASSLGTSDREQFF.

The chain employs TRBV6-5 and TRBJ1-1; D is ambiguous. Trimming stripped 2 bases from V and 6 bases from J, with 7 bases between. Germline V lookup: CDR1 MNHEY, CDR2 SVGAGI. The CDR3 has 12 residues. CDR3 bases: TGTGCCAGCAGTTACCGGAGCTCTGAAGCTTTCTTT. Translation: CASSYRSSEAFF.

The chain combines TRBV27 with TRBJ1-1; TRBD1 matches at 7 bases. In germline, CDR1 is MNHEY, CDR2 SMNVEV (reference sequence). V shed 3 bases, J shed 7 bases, and the junction held 5 bases outside the gene matches. This CDR3 has 13 residues. The CDR3 region has the DNA TGTGCCAGCAGTTTGTCCGGACAGGATGAAGCTTTCTTT. It yields the protein CASSLSGQDEAFF.

The V call is TRBV11-2, the J call TRBJ2-5, with 7 bases identical to TRBD1. The CDR3 runs 16 residues. V shed 5 bases, J shed 5 bases, and the junction held 14 bases outside the gene matches. Germline values: CDR1 SGHAT, CDR2 FQNNGV. The CDR3 DNA sequence: TGTGCCAGCAGCCCGCAACCGGGACAGCTTTGGGAGACCCAGTACTTC. This sequence encodes CASSPQPGQLWETQYF.

As DNA, the CDR3 is TGTGCCAGCAGCCCTCGGGAGCCCGGTTGGAGGGGCTACACCTTC. Protein product: CASSPREPGWRGYTF. The chain carries TRBV11-3 and TRBJ1-2; D is unresolved. Deletions cut 5 bases from V and 8 bases from J, with 21 bases between. The CDR3 totals 15 residues. Germline loops: CDR1 SGHNT, CDR2 YENEEA.

The chain couples TRBV2 to TRBJ2-7; D is perhaps TRBD1 (5 bases). The germline V gene has CDR1 SNHLY and CDR2 FYNNEI. The CDR3 has 14 residues. V was pared by 4 bases and J by 3 bases, with 13 bases between. This CDR3 is CASSVTTASYEQYF. CDR3 sequence (DNA): TGTGCCAGCAGTGTTACGACAGCCAGCTACGAGCAGTACTTC.

This chain uses TRBV2 with TRBJ2-2; D uncertain. Germline values: CDR1 SNHLY, CDR2 FYNNEI. V lost 4 bases and J lost 7, with 16 bases in between. The CDR3 contains 15 residues. CDR3 sequence (DNA): TGTGCCAGCAGTGGCCCGCGCGTGGTGAGCGGGGAGCTGTTTTTT. It specifies CASSGPRVVSGELFF.

V gene TRBV10-3 combines with J gene TRBJ1-2; D remains unclear. V was cut by 0 bases and J by 7 bases, with 18 bases left in between. The germline CDR1 and CDR2 sequences are ENHRY and SYGVKD. The CDR3 runs 16 residues. CDR3 DNA sequence: TGTGCCATCAGTGAGTCCTACTTTCGTGTTTCTCGTGGCTACACCTTC. Its translation is CAISESYFRVSRGYTF.

Here the CDR3 DNA reads TGTGCCAGTAGTATTTCGTGGAGGGTAGCCAAAAACATTCAGTACTTC. Translating gives CASSISWRVAKNIQYF. This chain uses TRBV19 with TRBJ2-4, with D possibly TRBD2 on 6 matching bases. Trimming left V 3 bases short and J 0 bases short, with 12 bases between. Germline CDR1 reads LNHDA; CDR2 reads SQIVND (reference sequence). The CDR3 consists of 16 residues. Drawing the rest from reference TRBV19 and TRBJ2-4, the complete variable domain is DGGITQSPKYLFRKEGQNVTLSCEQNLNHDAMYWYRQDPGQGLRLIYYSQIVNDFQKGDIAEGYSVSREKKESFPLTVTSAQKNPTAFYLCASSISWRVAKNIQYFGAGTRLSVL.

The chain combines TRBV21-1 with TRBJ1-5; the table's D call of TRBD1 was not tested on the DNA. TRBV21-1 is annotated as a pseudogene. The CDR3 covers 16 residues. The CDR3 DNA is TGTGCCAGCAGCAAAGCAGTTGGCCAACCCAATCAGCCCCAGCATTTT. This encodes CASSKAVGQPNQPQHF.

This chain connects TRBV7-8 to TRBJ2-5; the D is unclear. The CDR3 is 16 residues long. V lost 2 bases and J lost 2, with 15 bases in between. Germline V gene sequence: CDR1 SGHVS, CDR2 FQNEAQ. In DNA form, the CDR3 reads TGTGCCAGCAGCTTACTTGTGACTTCTCTGCAAGAGACCCAGTACTTC. This sequence encodes CASSLLVTSLQETQYF.

As DNA, the CDR3 is TGTGCCAGCAGTTACTCGATGGGGACAGTCAAAAATGAGCAGTTCTTC. Amino acids: CASSYSMGTVKNEQFF. V and J are TRBV6-5 and TRBJ2-1, with 7 nucleotides matching TRBD1. With V trimmed by 0 bases and J by 7 bases, 9 bases remained unmatched. The germline CDR1 and CDR2 sequences are MNHEY and SVGAGI. The CDR3 is made up of 16 amino acids.

Here the CDR3 DNA reads TGTGCCAGCGTCCGGGACACCTATAATTCACCCCTCCACTTT. Protein sequence: CASVRDTYNSPLHF. The chain couples TRBV6-6 to TRBJ1-6; TRBD1 might be the D (6 bases). CDR3 length: 14 residues. V was shortened by 8 bases and J by 2 bases, with 10 bases between the two germline ends. Per germline, CDR1 MNHNY and CDR2 SVGAGI (reference sequence).

V usage is TRBV29-1 and J usage is TRBJ1-1; D perhaps matches TRBD1 (5 bases). This CDR3 contains 13 residues. V was pared by 2 bases and J by 11 bases, with 18 bases between. Germline V lookup: CDR1 SQVTM, CDR2 ANQGSEA. The CDR3 sequence is CSVETVRDSGAFF. Written as DNA, the CDR3 is TGCAGCGTTGAAACGGTCAGAGACTCAGGGGCTTTCTTT.

The chain links TRBV5-1 to TRBJ2-3, with D hard to call. The CDR3 covers 13 residues. V lost 0 bases, J lost 1 base, and 3 bases lay in between. Germline lookup yields CDR1 SGHRS and CDR2 YFSETQ. The CDR3 DNA reads as TGCGCCAGCAGCTTGGTAGGCACAGATACGCAGTATTTT. Translated, it gives CASSLVGTDTQYF.

The V and J genes are TRBV2 and TRBJ2-3; D not certain. The CDR3 sequence is 12 residues long. The V gene's germline CDR1 is SNHLY and CDR2 FYNNEI. V lost 7 bases to trimming and J lost 4 bases, with 9 bases between them. CDR3 amino acids: CASTIDSDTQYF. In DNA, the CDR3 is TGTGCCAGCACGATAGATTCAGATACGCAGTATTTT. Variable domain in full (rest from reference TRBV2 and TRBJ2-3): EPEVTQTPSHQVTQMGQEVILRCVPISNHLYFYWYRQILGQKVEFLVSFYNNEISEKSEIFDDQFSVERPDGSNFTLKIRSTKLEDSAMYFCASTIDSDTQYFGPGTRLTVL.

A few counts support this clone. This chain joins TRBV25-1 and TRBJ2-2; D is ambiguous. Germline V lookup: CDR1 MGHDK, CDR2 SYGVNS. The CDR3 consists of 16 residues. V was pared by 5 bases and J by 6 bases, with 19 bases between. CDR3 region: CASSYSLLLRAGELFF. The CDR3 bases are TGTGCCAGCAGTTACAGCTTACTCCTGCGAGCCGGGGAGCTGTTTTTT. Complete variable domain (other parts from reference TRBV25-1 and TRBJ2-2): EADIYQTPRYLVIGTGKKITLECSQTMGHDKMYWYQQDPGMELHLIHYSYGVNSTEKGDLSSESTVSRIRTEHFPLTLESARPSHTSQYLCASSYSLLLRAGELFFGEGSRLTVL.

The V call is TRBV5-1, the J call TRBJ2-1; 14 nucleotides agree with TRBD2. The ends lost 0 bases at V and 12 bases at J; junction bases unmatched: 5. The CDR3 spans 15 residues. The germline CDR1 and CDR2 sequences are SGHRS and YFSETQ. The CDR3 loop reads CASSLAGLAGGRQFF. In DNA form, the CDR3 reads TGCGCCAGCAGCTTGGCAGGACTAGCGGGAGGCCGGCAGTTCTTC.

V gene TRBV27 combines with J gene TRBJ1-5, with a possible D match to TRBD1 (6 bases). V gave up 6 bases and J gave up 4 bases, with 10 bases separating them. This CDR3 contains 13 residues. From germline, CDR1 is MNHEY and CDR2 SMNVEV (reference sequence). The chain's CDR3 is CASRRTVNQPQHF. The CDR3 bases are TGTGCCAGCAGGAGGACAGTTAATCAGCCCCAGCATTTT.

This clone was counted between two and nine times. Additional DNA sequences in this sample encode the identical CDR3. The chain recombines TRBV30 with TRBJ1-1; 8 bases fit TRBD1. Unmatched junction bases numbered 0, after V lost 5 bases and J lost 1 base. CDR3 length: 12 amino acids. Germline CDR1 and CDR2: GTSNPN and SVGIG (reference sequence). The CDR3 sequence: CAWDRGNTEAFF. CDR3 nucleotides: TGTGCCTGGGACAGGGGGAACACTGAAGCTTTCTTT.